The 31 T cell receptor beta chains given below trace back to one sample, sequenced in a study of T-cell memory formation after mild COVID-19. Each CDR3 protein is one row after TCRdb ran MiXCR on the 5' RACE reads. This sample carries over 150,000 distinct CDR3 sequences, 18% of them seen once, and the ten largest clones take under 4.5%. The sequenced material came from PBMCs or a T cell subset sorted from them (not recorded which). The receptors shown here come from a man younger than 35 who had mild COVID-19 (a few samples of this study predate the infection). Cell type and time point are not known.

This clonotype was counted between two and nine times. The chain has TRBV13 and TRBJ2-1; D is undetermined. Per germline, CDR1 PRHDT and CDR2 FYEKMQ (reference sequence). The CDR3 contains 13 residues. V was shortened by 5 bases and J by 5 bases, with 10 bases between the two germline ends. CDR3 in DNA: TGTGCCAGCAGCGGGCCAAACGACAATGAGCAGTTCTTC. This codes for CASSGPNDNEQFF.

In this sample, this clonotype turned up a few times. The chain couples TRBV4-1 to TRBJ2-7; D might be TRBD1 (5 bases). The germline V and J ends were trimmed by 1 base and 3 bases, with 10 bases remaining between them. CDR1 and CDR2 (germline): MGHRA, YSYEKL. CDR3 length equals 14 residues. The CDR3 region has the DNA TGCGCCAGCAGCCAAGCCCCAGGGAACTACGAGCAGTACGTC. It specifies CASSQAPGNYEQYV.

This clonotype was seen a few times. The V and J genes are TRBV4-1 and TRBJ2-4; D is possibly TRBD2 (5 bases). V lost 3 bases, J lost 1 base, and 13 bases lay in between. The CDR3 has 16 residues. The V gene's germline CDR1 is MGHRA and CDR2 YSYEKL. CDR3 in amino acids: CASSHQGRGAKNIQYF. DNA for the CDR3: TGCGCCAGCAGCCACCAAGGGAGAGGGGCCAAAAACATTCAGTACTTC.

The V and J genes are TRBV6-5 and TRBJ2-3; 10 bases agree with TRBD1. Trimming cost V 4 bases and J 4 bases; bases outside gene matches: 8. Germline V gene sequence: CDR1 MNHEY, CDR2 SVGAGI. The length of the CDR3 is 16 residues. As DNA, the CDR3 is TGTGCCAGCAGTTCAAGGGACAGGGGAGGCCCAGATACGCAGTATTTT. Translated: CASSSRDRGGPDTQYF.

The V gene is TRBV12-3 or TRBV12-4, the J gene TRBJ1-2; no clear D gene. Between the trimmed V and J ends, which lost 6 bases and 1 base, there was a span of 15 bases. The CDR3 has 15 amino acids. DNA of the CDR3: TGTGCCAGCAGCTCGACCCTGGGGAGTAACTATGGCTACACCTTC. This sequence encodes CASSSTLGSNYGYTF.

The chain joins TRBV7-2 to TRBJ2-5; 10 bases agree with TRBD2. Germline CDR1 reads SGHTA; CDR2 reads FQGNSA. The CDR3 contains 16 residues. V was clipped by 4 bases and J by 4 bases; unmatched bases: 9. The CDR3 region has the DNA TGTGCCAGCAGCTCCCTTGGGGCTAGCGGGGGAGAGACCCAGTACTTC. Protein product: CASSSLGASGGETQYF.

The CDR3 sequence is CASSPGALGTEAFF. The CDR3 nucleotides are TGTGCCAGCAGCCCAGGGGCGCTGGGAACTGAAGCTTTCTTT. The chain carries TRBV3-1 and TRBJ1-1, with TRBD1 as a possible D gene (6 bases). With 4 bases removed from V and 5 bases from J, the gap between germline ends came to 14 bases. CDR1 is LGHDT, CDR2 YNNKEL, per germline (reference sequence). This CDR3 has 14 amino acids.

This clonotype came up a few times. The chain has TRBV20-1 and TRBJ1-2; the match to TRBD1 covers 7 bases. This CDR3 is built from 13 residues. The germline V gene has CDR1 DFQATT and CDR2 SNEGSKA (reference sequence). With V trimmed by 5 bases and J by 6 bases, 9 bases remained unmatched. This CDR3 reads CSASYRQGHGYTF. CDR3 DNA sequence: TGCAGTGCTTCCTACCGACAGGGTCATGGCTACACCTTC.

This clonotype has just a few counts. The chain recombines TRBV6-5 with TRBJ2-3; no reliable D call. Between the trimmed V and J ends, which lost 0 bases and 8 bases, there was a span of 9 bases. This CDR3 spans 13 amino acids. The germline CDR1 and CDR2 sequences are MNHEY and SVGAGI. Here the CDR3 reads CASSYSNFGTQYF. Here the CDR3 DNA reads TGTGCCAGCAGTTACTCGAATTTCGGTACGCAGTATTTT.

This rearrangement joins TRBV4-1 to TRBJ1-2, with no clear D. Looked up from germline, CDR1 is MGHRA and CDR2 is YSYEKL. The CDR3 extends over 15 amino acids. With 0 bases removed from V and 3 bases from J, the gap between germline ends came to 11 bases. DNA of the CDR3: TGCGCCAGCAGCCAAGATAGGTTGTGGGACTATGGCTACACCTTC. Protein product: CASSQDRLWDYGYTF.

This clonotype has a count of ten or more. This chain connects TRBV6-2 or TRBV6-3 to TRBJ1-4; D gene unclear. V shed 3 bases and J shed 0 bases, with 17 bases lying between them. Germline assignment: CDR1 MNHEY and CDR2 SVGEGT. CDR3 size: 18 residues. In DNA, the CDR3 is TGTGCCAGCAGTTATTCACCGGGTGAGCCTGCAACTAATGAAAAACTGTTTTTT. Its translation: CASSYSPGEPATNEKLFF.

This clonotype was detected a few times. This rearrangement joins TRBV20-1 to TRBJ2-5; D is perhaps TRBD1 (6 bases). Germline CDR1 is DFQATT and CDR2 is SNEGSKA (reference sequence). Trimming cost V 0 bases and J 7 bases, with 24 bases left between them. The CDR3 loop spans 17 amino acids. The CDR3 nucleotides read TGCAGTGCTAGAGACCCCAACGCTGACAGGTTGGGCGGGACCCAGTACTTC. Its translation is CSARDPNADRLGGTQYF.

The sample holds a few counts of this clonotype. The chain uses TRBV4-3 and TRBJ2-7, with D perhaps TRBD2 (5 bases). Germline V gene lookup returns CDR1 LGHNA and CDR2 YSLEER. The CDR3 length is 15 residues. Between the trimmed V and J ends, which lost 1 base and 5 bases, there was a span of 15 bases. Here the CDR3 DNA reads TGCGCCAGCAGCCAAGTGGTAACCGGGGTTCACGAGCAGTACTTC. This codes for CASSQVVTGVHEQYF.

This clonotype came up a few times. The chain is built from TRBV12-3 or TRBV12-4 and TRBJ2-4; D ambiguous. The V end lost 1 base, the J end lost 11 bases, and 6 bases lay between the germline ends. The CDR3 runs 11 residues. CDR3: CASSLGSVQYF. Written as DNA, the CDR3 is TGTGCCAGCAGTTTAGGTTCCGTTCAGTACTTC.

This clonotype was found many times. The chain uses TRBV3-1 and TRBJ2-5, with a possible D match to TRBD1 (5 bases). The CDR3 is made up of 14 amino acids. Trimming stripped 0 bases from V and 3 bases from J, with 8 bases between. CDR1 and CDR2 from the germline V gene are LGHDT and YNNKEL (reference sequence). CDR3 residues: CASSQDAGKETQYF. The CDR3 nucleotides read TGTGCCAGCAGCCAAGATGCAGGGAAAGAGACCCAGTACTTC.

In this sample, this clonotype turned up a few times. The chain combines TRBV12-3 or TRBV12-4 with TRBJ2-3; 9 nucleotides match TRBD2. With V trimmed by 7 bases and J by 5 bases, 7 bases remained unmatched. The CDR3 is made up of 14 amino acids. The chain's CDR3 is CASTGRGGVDTQYF. The CDR3 DNA follows: TGTGCCAGCACGGGGCGGGGGGGCGTAGATACGCAGTATTTT.

V gene TRBV7-2 combines with J gene TRBJ2-7, with 7 bases that match TRBD2. V was clipped by 5 bases and J by 3 bases; unmatched bases: 7. The germline gives CDR1 SGHTA, CDR2 FQGNSA. CDR3 length equals 14 residues. The CDR3 region has the DNA TGTGCCAGCAGCACTGAGGGGAGGGGCTACGAGCAGTACTTC. Its protein product is CASSTEGRGYEQYF.

The chain has TRBV3-1 and TRBJ2-7, with D tentatively TRBD2 (6 bases). V was trimmed by 1 base and J by 3 bases, leaving 10 bases between them. Germline V gene lookup returns CDR1 LGHDT and CDR2 YNNKEL (reference sequence). This CDR3 has 14 residues. CDR3 in DNA: TGTGCCAGCAGCCAAGGGACTACCCTCTACGAGCAGTACTTC. Amino acids: CASSQGTTLYEQYF.

The V call is TRBV20-1, the J call TRBJ1-1; D is unresolved. The length of the CDR3 is 11 residues. V lost 4 bases to trimming and J lost 1 base, with 4 bases between them. CDR1 is DFQATT and CDR2 is SNEGSKA in the germline V gene (reference sequence). The CDR3 here is CSANWNTEAFF. The CDR3 DNA reads as TGCAGTGCTAATTGGAACACTGAAGCTTTCTTT.

This rearrangement joins TRBV6-2 or TRBV6-3 to TRBJ1-2, with 9 positions matching TRBD1. Trimming took 4 bases from V and 4 from J; bases not matched to a gene: 4. Germline lookup yields CDR1 MNHEY and CDR2 SVGEGT. CDR3 length: 14 residues. The CDR3: CASSWGQGIYGYTF. CDR3 DNA: TGTGCCAGCAGTTGGGGACAGGGAATCTATGGCTACACCTTC.

The chain employs TRBV4-1 and TRBJ1-1; no firm D call. Germline CDR1 MGHRA, CDR2 YSYEKL. The CDR3 totals 14 residues. Trimming pared 4 bases from V and 0 bases from J, leaving 9 bases between. The CDR3 spells CASSLAHMNTEAFF. The CDR3 DNA reads TGCGCCAGCAGCCTCGCACACATGAACACTGAAGCTTTCTTT.

This clonotype was seen only a few times. The J gene is TRBJ1-1, the V gene TRBV7-9; D unresolved. The germline V gene encodes CDR1 SEHNR and CDR2 FQNEAQ (reference sequence). V lost 5 bases to trimming and J lost 13 bases, with 17 bases between them. The CDR3 runs 12 residues. The CDR3 sequence: CASSRGNTLVFF. The CDR3 DNA reads as TGTGCCAGCAGCAGAGGGAATACATTGGTTTTCTTT.

This sequence joins TRBV5-1 and TRBJ2-3; 9 nucleotides line up with TRBD2. V was pared by 4 bases and J by 5 bases, with 11 bases of the junction left unmatched. The germline CDR1 and CDR2 sequences are SGHRS and YFSETQ. CDR3 length equals 16 residues. CDR3 DNA: TGCGCCAGCAGCCCTACCGGCGGGGGGGCCGGAGATACGCAGTATTTT. Residues: CASSPTGGGAGDTQYF.

This clonotype occurred many times. V gene TRBV5-1 combines with J gene TRBJ2-5, with D perhaps matching TRBD1 (5 bases). CDR1 and CDR2 from the germline V gene are SGHRS and YFSETQ. The germline V and J ends were trimmed by 5 bases and 1 base, with 6 bases remaining between them. This CDR3 region has 12 residues. The CDR3 here is CASSDSQETQYF. CDR3 in DNA: TGCGCCAGCAGTGACAGCCAAGAGACCCAGTACTTC.

This clonotype occurred a few times. The chain employs TRBV20-1 and TRBJ1-3, with TRBD1 as a possible D gene (5 bases). The length of the CDR3 is 15 residues. Germline V CDR1 and CDR2: DFQATT, SNEGSKA (reference sequence). The V and J ends lost 6 bases and 3 bases respectively, with 18 bases between them. The CDR3 here is CSARDGGAFGNTIYF. CDR3 DNA sequence: TGCAGTGCCAGGGACGGCGGGGCCTTTGGAAACACCATATATTTT.

The V gene is TRBV6-2 or TRBV6-3, the J gene TRBJ2-3; 8 bases agree with TRBD1. The germline V gene encodes CDR1 MNHEY and CDR2 SVGEGT. This CDR3 spans 14 amino acids. V shed 2 bases and J 4 bases; nucleotides not matched to a gene: 2. For the CDR3, the DNA is TGTGCCAGCAGTTACACAGGGGGAGCAGATACGCAGTATTTT. This translates into CASSYTGGADTQYF.

The chain carries TRBV29-1 and TRBJ2-3; D perhaps matches TRBD2 (5 bases). The V gene's germline CDR1 is SQVTM and CDR2 ANQGSEA. Trimming left V 7 bases short and J 2 bases short, with 13 bases between. The CDR3 consists of 13 residues. The CDR3: CSGTRRYTDTQYF. The DNA of the CDR3 is TGCAGCGGGACTCGTCGGTACACAGATACGCAGTATTTT.

The V call is TRBV30, the J call TRBJ2-7, with D unclear. The CDR3 is made up of 13 amino acids. The V and J ends lost 2 bases and 4 bases respectively, with 12 bases between them. Germline V gene sequence: CDR1 GTSNPN, CDR2 SVGIG (reference sequence). CDR3 bases: TGTGCCTGGAGTTACGGGTTGGAATACGAGCAGTACTTC. This sequence encodes CAWSYGLEYEQYF.

This clonotype turned up a few times. The V and J genes are TRBV18 and TRBJ2-5, with D possibly TRBD1 on 6 matching bases. Trimming removed 2 bases from V and 2 bases from J, with 15 bases in between. The V gene's germline CDR1 is KGHSH and CDR2 LQKENI. The CDR3 is 16 residues long. The CDR3 protein is CASSPGRVGGQETQYF. CDR3 DNA: TGTGCCAGCTCACCAGGAAGGGTAGGGGGTCAAGAGACCCAGTACTTC.

The gene calls are TRBV10-3 and TRBJ2-1; the D gene is possibly TRBD1 (7 bases). V shed 3 bases and J shed 8 bases, with 26 bases lying between them. CDR1 and CDR2 from the germline V gene are ENHRY and SYGVKD. The CDR3 length is 18 residues. The CDR3 nucleotides read TGTGCCATCAGTGACCCTGAGAGTTGGAGGGGGCCTGTCGATGAGCAGTTCTTC. This sequence encodes CAISDPESWRGPVDEQFF.

In its sample, this clonotype was seen many times. The rearrangement uses TRBV18 and TRBJ2-3, with D unresolved. Trimming pared 3 bases from V and 0 bases from J, leaving 4 bases between. This CDR3 is 13 amino acids long. Germline CDR1 and CDR2: KGHSH and LQKENI. The CDR3 DNA sequence: TGTGCCAGCTCACCTCCTAGCACAGATACGCAGTATTTT. It translates to CASSPPSTDTQYF.